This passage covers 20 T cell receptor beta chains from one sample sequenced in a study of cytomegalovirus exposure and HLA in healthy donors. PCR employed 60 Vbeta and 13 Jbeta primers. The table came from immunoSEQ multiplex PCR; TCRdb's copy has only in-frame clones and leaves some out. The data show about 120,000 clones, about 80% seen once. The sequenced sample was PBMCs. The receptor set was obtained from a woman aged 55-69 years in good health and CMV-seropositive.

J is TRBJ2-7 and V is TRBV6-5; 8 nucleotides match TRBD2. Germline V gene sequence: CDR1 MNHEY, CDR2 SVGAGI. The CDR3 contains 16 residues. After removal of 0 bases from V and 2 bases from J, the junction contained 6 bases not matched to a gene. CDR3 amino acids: CASSYSSTSGPYEQYF. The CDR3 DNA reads TGTGCCAGCAGTTACTCCTCAACTAGCGGTCCCTACGAGCAGTACTTC.

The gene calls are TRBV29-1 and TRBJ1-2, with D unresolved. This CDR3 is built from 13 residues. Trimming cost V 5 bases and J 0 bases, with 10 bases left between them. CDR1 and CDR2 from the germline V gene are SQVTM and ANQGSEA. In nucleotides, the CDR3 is TGCAGCGTTTTCCCGTCTTCTAACTATGGCTACACCTTC. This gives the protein CSVFPSSNYGYTF.

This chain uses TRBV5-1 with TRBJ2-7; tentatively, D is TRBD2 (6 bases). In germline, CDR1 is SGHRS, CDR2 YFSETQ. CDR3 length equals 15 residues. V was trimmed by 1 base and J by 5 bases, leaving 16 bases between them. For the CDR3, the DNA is TGCGCCAGCAGCTTGAGTGTCGGGACTCTTGACGAGCAGTACTTC. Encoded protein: CASSLSVGTLDEQYF.

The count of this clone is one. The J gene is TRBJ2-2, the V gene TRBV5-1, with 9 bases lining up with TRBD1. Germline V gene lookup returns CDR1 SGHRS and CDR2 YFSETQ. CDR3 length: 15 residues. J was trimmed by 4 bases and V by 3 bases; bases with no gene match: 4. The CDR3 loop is CASSSGQGSTGELFF. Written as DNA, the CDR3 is TGCGCCAGCAGCTCAGGACAGGGGAGCACCGGGGAGCTGTTTTTT.

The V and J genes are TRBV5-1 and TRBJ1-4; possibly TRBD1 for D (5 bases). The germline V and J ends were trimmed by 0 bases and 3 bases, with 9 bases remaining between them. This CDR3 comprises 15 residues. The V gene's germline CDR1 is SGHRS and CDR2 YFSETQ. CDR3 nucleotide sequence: TGCGCCAGCAGCTTGGCAGGGTGGGCTAATGAAAAACTGTTTTTT. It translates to CASSLAGWANEKLFF. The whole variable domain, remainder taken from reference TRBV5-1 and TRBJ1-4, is KAGVTQTPRYLIKTRGQQVTLSCSPISGHRSVSWYQQTPGQGLQFLFEYFSETQRNKGNFPGRFSGRQFSNSRSEMNVSTLELGDSALYLCASSLAGWANEKLFFGSGTQLSVL.

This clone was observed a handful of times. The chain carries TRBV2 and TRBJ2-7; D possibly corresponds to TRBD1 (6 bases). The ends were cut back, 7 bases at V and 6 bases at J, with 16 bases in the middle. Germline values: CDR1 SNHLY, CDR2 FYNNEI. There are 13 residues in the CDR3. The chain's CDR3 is CASKGVIFSEQYF. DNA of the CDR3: TGTGCCAGCAAGGGGGTTATCTTTAGCGAGCAGTACTTC. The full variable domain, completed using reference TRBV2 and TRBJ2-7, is EPEVTQTPSHQVTQMGQEVILRCVPISNHLYFYWYRQILGQKVEFLVSFYNNEISEKSEIFDDQFSVERPDGSNFTLKIRSTKLEDSAMYFCASKGVIFSEQYFGPGTRLTVT.

CDR3 loop: CASSALTSGPYNEQFF. DNA of the CDR3: TGCGCCAGCAGCGCCTTAACTAGCGGCCCCTACAATGAGCAGTTCTTC. The chain joins TRBV5-1 to TRBJ2-1; 8 bases fit TRBD2. Germline V gene data show CDR1 as SGHRS and CDR2 as YFSETQ. V was clipped by 4 bases and J by 2 bases; unmatched bases: 8. This CDR3 is built from 16 residues.

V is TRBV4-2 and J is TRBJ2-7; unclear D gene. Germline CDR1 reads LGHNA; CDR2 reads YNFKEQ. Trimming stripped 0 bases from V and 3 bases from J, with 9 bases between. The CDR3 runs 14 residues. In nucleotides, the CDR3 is TGTGCCAGCAGCCAAGATGAGGAGAGCTACGAGCAGTACTTC. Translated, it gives CASSQDEESYEQYF.

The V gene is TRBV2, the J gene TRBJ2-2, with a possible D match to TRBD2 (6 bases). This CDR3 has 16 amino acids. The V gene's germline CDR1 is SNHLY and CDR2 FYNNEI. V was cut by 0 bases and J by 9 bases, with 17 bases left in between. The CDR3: CASSEASGRTSRELFF. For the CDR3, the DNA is TGTGCCAGCAGTGAAGCATCCGGGAGAACGTCCCGGGAGCTGTTTTTT.

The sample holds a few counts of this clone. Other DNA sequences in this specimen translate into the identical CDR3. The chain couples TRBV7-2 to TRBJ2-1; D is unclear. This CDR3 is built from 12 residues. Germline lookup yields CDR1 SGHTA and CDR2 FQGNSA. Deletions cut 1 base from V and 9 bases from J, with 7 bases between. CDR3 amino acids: CASSLGATEQFF. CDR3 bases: TGTGCCAGCAGCTTAGGAGCGACTGAGCAGTTCTTC.

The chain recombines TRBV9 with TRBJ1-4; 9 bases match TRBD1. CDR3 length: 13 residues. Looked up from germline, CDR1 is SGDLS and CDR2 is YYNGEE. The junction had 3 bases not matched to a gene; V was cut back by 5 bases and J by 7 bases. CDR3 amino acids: CASRGQGGEKLFF. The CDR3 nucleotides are TGTGCCAGCAGGGGACAGGGTGGTGAAAAACTGTTTTTT.

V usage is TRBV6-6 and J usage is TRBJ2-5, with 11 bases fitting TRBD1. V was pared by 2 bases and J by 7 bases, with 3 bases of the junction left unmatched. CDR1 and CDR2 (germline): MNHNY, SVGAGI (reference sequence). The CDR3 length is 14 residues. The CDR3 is CASSYGQGAGTQYF. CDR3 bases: TGTGCCAGCAGTTACGGACAGGGGGCGGGGACCCAGTACTTC.

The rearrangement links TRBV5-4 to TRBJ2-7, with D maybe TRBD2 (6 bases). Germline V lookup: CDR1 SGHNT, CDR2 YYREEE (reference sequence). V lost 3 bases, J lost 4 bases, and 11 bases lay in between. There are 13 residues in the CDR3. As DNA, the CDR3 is TGTGCCAGCAGCTCCACTAGCAGGTACGAGCAGTACTTC. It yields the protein CASSSTSRYEQYF.

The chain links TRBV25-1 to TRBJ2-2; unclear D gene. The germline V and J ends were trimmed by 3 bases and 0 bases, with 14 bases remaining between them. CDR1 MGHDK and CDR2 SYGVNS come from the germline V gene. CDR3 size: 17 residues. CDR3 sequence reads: CASSDAPGAPNTGELFF. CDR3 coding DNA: TGTGCCAGCAGTGACGCTCCAGGCGCCCCGAACACCGGGGAGCTGTTTTTT.

DNA of the CDR3: TGTGCCAGCAAAGTAGGGGGCTCTGGAAACACCATATATTTT. This codes for CASKVGGSGNTIYF. The genes are TRBV6-5 and TRBJ1-3; the D gene is possibly TRBD1 (6 bases). This CDR3 region has 14 residues. Trimming pared 7 bases from V and 0 bases from J, leaving 10 bases between. In germline, CDR1 is MNHEY, CDR2 SVGAGI.

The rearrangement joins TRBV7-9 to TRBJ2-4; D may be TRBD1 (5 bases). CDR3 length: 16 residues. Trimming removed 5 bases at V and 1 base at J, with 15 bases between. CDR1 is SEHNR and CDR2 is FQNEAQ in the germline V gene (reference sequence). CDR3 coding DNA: TGTGCCAGCAGCCCCTGGGCACAGGAGGCCAAAAACATTCAGTACTTC. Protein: CASSPWAQEAKNIQYF.

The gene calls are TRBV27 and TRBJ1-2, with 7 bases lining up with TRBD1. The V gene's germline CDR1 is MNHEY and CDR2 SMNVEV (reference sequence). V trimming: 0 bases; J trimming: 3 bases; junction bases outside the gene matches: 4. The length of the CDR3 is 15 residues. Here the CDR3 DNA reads TGTGCCAGCAGTTTATCGAACCAGGGGGACTATGGCTACACCTTC. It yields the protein CASSLSNQGDYGYTF.

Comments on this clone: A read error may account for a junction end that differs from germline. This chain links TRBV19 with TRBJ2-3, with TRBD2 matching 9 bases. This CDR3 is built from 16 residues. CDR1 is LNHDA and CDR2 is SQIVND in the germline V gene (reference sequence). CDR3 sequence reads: CASSIDLGTSTDTQYF. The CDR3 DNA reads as TGTGCCAGTAGTATAGACCTCGGGACTAGCACCGATACGCAGTATTTT.

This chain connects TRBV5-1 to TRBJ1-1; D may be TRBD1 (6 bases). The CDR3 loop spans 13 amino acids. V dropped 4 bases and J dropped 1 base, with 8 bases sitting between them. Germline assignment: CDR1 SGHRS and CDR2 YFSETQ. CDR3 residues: CASSPGENTEAFF. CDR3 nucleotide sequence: TGCGCCAGCAGCCCAGGGGAGAACACTGAAGCTTTCTTT.

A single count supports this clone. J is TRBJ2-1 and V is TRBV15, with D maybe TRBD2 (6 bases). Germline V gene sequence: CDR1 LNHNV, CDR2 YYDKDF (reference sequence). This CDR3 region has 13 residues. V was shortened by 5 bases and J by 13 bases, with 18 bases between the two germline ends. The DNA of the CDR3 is TGTGCCACCAGCTCCCTAGGGTTGGGAGGTCAGTTCTTC. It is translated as CATSSLGLGGQFF.